This T cell receptor (beta chain) appears in the sequencing data of a study of blood T cell repertoires in COVID-19. Sequencing used immunoSEQ multiplex PCR; TCRdb keeps in-frame clones, though not all of them. The data contain fewer than 200,000 clones, over 80% of them seen just once; the ten biggest clones take up around 4.8%. V lost 4 bases to trimming and J lost 8 bases, with 20 bases between them. This CDR3 region has 16 residues. CDR1 and CDR2 (germline): MGHRA, YSYEKL. Specimen: PBMCs or T cells enriched from blood (not recorded which). The chain has TRBV4-1 and TRBJ1-4; a weak D match, TRBD1 (6 bases). The sequence was obtained from a woman aged 50 to 60 who had recovered from COVID-19. This CDR3 reads CASSPAKTGLGEKLFF. The CDR3, as DNA: TGCGCCAGCAGCCCAGCGAAAACAGGGCTCGGGGAAAAACTGTTTTTT.